What follows are 27 T cell receptor beta chains derived from one specimen sequenced in a study of cytomegalovirus exposure and HLA in healthy donors. This table comes from immunoSEQ multiplex PCR, and its TCRdb copy is limited to in-frame clones, with some not included. The data contain over 150,000 clones, about 88% of them seen just once; the ten biggest clones take up 2% to 2.5%. Material: PBMCs. All receptors come from a woman younger than 30 in good health and CMV-seronegative.

The chain is built from TRBV2 and TRBJ2-1, with D uncertain. The CDR3 is 10 amino acids. Per germline, CDR1 SNHLY and CDR2 FYNNEI. Trimming took 5 bases from V and 8 from J, leaving 4 bases between them. The chain's CDR3 is CASSLDEQFF. The DNA for the CDR3 is TGTGCCAGCAGTCTAGATGAGCAGTTCTTC.

This sequence joins TRBV27 and TRBJ1-5; weak D call: TRBD1 (5 bases). The CDR3 is made up of 15 amino acids. V dropped 1 base and J dropped 4 bases, with 11 bases sitting between them. The germline gives CDR1 MNHEY, CDR2 SMNVEV (reference sequence). This CDR3 reads CASSLWADTNQPQHF. The CDR3 DNA reads TGTGCCAGCAGTTTATGGGCGGACACAAATCAGCCCCAGCATTTT.

The chain links TRBV5-1 to TRBJ1-2, with D maybe TRBD1 (6 bases). The CDR3 contains 16 residues. Germline assignment: CDR1 SGHRS and CDR2 YFSETQ. Trimming removed 2 bases from V and 2 bases from J, with 16 bases in between. The CDR3 DNA reads as TGCGCCAGCAGCTTTGGTGGTGCAGGGGAAAACTATGGCTACACCTTC. It is translated as CASSFGGAGENYGYTF.

The rearrangement uses TRBV18 and TRBJ2-3; D remains ambiguous. The CDR3 spans 16 residues. CDR1 is KGHSH, CDR2 LQKENI, per germline. Trimming took 2 bases from V and 0 from J, leaving 12 bases between them. The CDR3 DNA reads as TGTGCCAGCTCACCAGGCCCACCCGCTAGCACAGATACGCAGTATTTT. Protein sequence: CASSPGPPASTDTQYF.

CDR3 region: CAISDHIRGFWYF. The CDR3 DNA reads TGTGCCATCAGTGACCACATAAGGGGGTTCTGGTACTTC. The J gene is TRBJ2-7, the V gene TRBV10-3; TRBD1 might be the D (6 bases). CDR3 size: 13 residues. Germline V gives CDR1 ENHRY, CDR2 SYGVKD. The ends were cut back, 3 bases at V and 12 bases at J, with 18 bases in the middle.

This clone was recorded once. The V call is TRBV14, the J call TRBJ2-3; no definite D call. V dropped 0 bases and J dropped 1 base, with 14 bases sitting between them. The V gene's germline CDR1 is SGHDN and CDR2 FVKESK. The CDR3 is 17 residues long. CDR3 bases: TGTGCCAGCAGCCAAGATCCCCCAGGCCGAGGCACAGATACGCAGTATTTT. Its translation is CASSQDPPGRGTDTQYF.

The chain has TRBV4-3 and TRBJ1-5, with 10 positions matching TRBD1. Germline trimming cut 0 bases from V and 5 bases from J; bases unmatched to any gene: 10. The length of the CDR3 is 18 residues. Germline CDR1 LGHNA, CDR2 YSLEER. CDR3 protein: CASSQDLWRTGGYQPQHF. CDR3 nucleotides: TGCGCCAGCAGCCAAGATTTATGGCGGACAGGGGGGTATCAGCCCCAGCATTTT.

CDR3 coding DNA: TGTGCCAGCAGGAACCGGGGAGACACAGATACGCAGTATTTT. This gives the protein CASRNRGDTDTQYF. The V and J genes are TRBV9 and TRBJ2-3; a possible D gene is TRBD2 (5 bases). The V gene lost 5 bases and the J gene lost 2 bases, with 12 bases spanning the gap. Germline V gene sequence: CDR1 SGDLS, CDR2 YYNGEE. This CDR3 comprises 14 residues.

The V gene is TRBV7-6, the J gene TRBJ2-1; the D gene is possibly TRBD2 (5 bases). Deletions cut 1 base from V and 8 bases from J, with 9 bases between. This CDR3 has 13 residues. Germline-derived CDR1 and CDR2 are SGHVS and FNYEAQ. In nucleotides, the CDR3 is TGTGCCAGCAGCTTAGTCCTGGAGGATGAGCAGTTCTTC. Translating gives CASSLVLEDEQFF.

V and J are TRBV5-1 and TRBJ2-1, with 10 bases fitting TRBD2. This CDR3 is 17 amino acids long. Germline CDR1 SGHRS, CDR2 YFSETQ. With V trimmed by 5 bases and J by 6 bases, 14 bases remained unmatched. The CDR3 here is CASRPIPIAGGLNEQFF. The CDR3 coding sequence is TGCGCCAGCAGACCCATTCCTATAGCGGGAGGCCTCAATGAGCAGTTCTTC.

V usage is TRBV4-2 and J usage is TRBJ1-1; 8 bases are a match to TRBD1. After removal of 0 bases from V and 6 bases from J, the junction contained 3 bases not matched to a gene. Per the germline V gene, CDR1 is LGHNA and CDR2 is YNFKEQ. The CDR3 is made up of 14 amino acids. CDR3 region: CASSQDTGGPEAFF. The DNA for the CDR3 is TGTGCCAGCAGCCAAGACACAGGGGGACCTGAAGCTTTCTTT.

The gene calls are TRBV28 and TRBJ2-7, with a possible D match to TRBD1 (5 bases). In germline, CDR1 is MDHEN, CDR2 SYDVKM. This CDR3 region has 12 residues. V lost 7 bases and J 2 bases, leaving 9 bases between the germline ends. The CDR3 DNA sequence: TGTGCCAGCAAGGGCAGGGCCTACGAGCAGTACTTC. Its protein is CASKGRAYEQYF.

This clone was detected only once. This chain uses TRBV15 with TRBJ2-3, with D possibly TRBD1 on 5 matching bases. CDR3 length: 14 amino acids. Looked up from germline, CDR1 is LNHNV and CDR2 is YYDKDF (reference sequence). V was pared by 1 base and J by 2 bases, with 7 bases between. The CDR3 loop reads CATSRGTPTDTQYF. The CDR3 DNA follows: TGTGCCACCAGCAGAGGGACACCCACAGATACGCAGTATTTT.

In this sample, this clone turned up a few times. The genes are TRBV19 and TRBJ1-1; D is possibly TRBD1 (5 bases). Germline-derived CDR1 and CDR2 are LNHDA and SQIVND (reference sequence). Trimming removed 5 bases from V and 2 bases from J, with 18 bases in between. The CDR3 is made up of 16 amino acids. CDR3 coding DNA: TGTGCCAGTAGTGGCTCGGGACTGGAGATAAACACTGAAGCTTTCTTT. It yields the protein CASSGSGLEINTEAFF.

The V gene is TRBV5-8, the J gene TRBJ2-5; D might be TRBD2 (6 bases). The V end lost 4 bases, the J end lost 4 bases, and 20 bases lay between the germline ends. This CDR3 has 16 residues. Germline CDR1 SGHTS, CDR2 YDEGEE. CDR3 amino acids: CASSHGTGAGRETQYF. In DNA, the CDR3 is TGTGCCAGCAGCCATGGGACGGGAGCAGGGAGAGAGACCCAGTACTTC.

The J gene is TRBJ2-3, the V gene TRBV2; 10 nucleotides align to TRBD1. The germline V gene has CDR1 SNHLY and CDR2 FYNNEI. The V gene end was trimmed by 6 bases and the J gene end by 5 bases; junction bases not matched to a gene: 2. There are 13 residues in the CDR3. CDR3 sequence (DNA): TGTGCCAGCAGCGGGACAGGGGAAGATACGCAGTATTTT. This encodes CASSGTGEDTQYF.

The V and J genes are TRBV7-3 and TRBJ2-2; tentative D call: TRBD2 (5 bases). Trimming pared 1 base from V and 7 bases from J, leaving 10 bases between. The CDR3 sequence is 14 residues long. CDR1 SGHTA and CDR2 FQGTGA come from the germline V gene. CDR3 residues: CASSLREGIGELFF. Written as DNA, the CDR3 is TGTGCCAGCAGCTTAAGAGAGGGAATCGGGGAGCTGTTTTTT.

This clone was counted between two and nine times. The V gene is TRBV10-3, the J gene TRBJ2-3; D is ambiguous. This CDR3 spans 14 amino acids. The germline V and J ends were trimmed by 2 bases and 2 bases, with 8 bases remaining between them. Germline V lookup: CDR1 ENHRY, CDR2 SYGVKD. The CDR3 protein is CAISEAPPTDTQYF. The CDR3 DNA is TGTGCCATCAGTGAGGCGCCACCCACAGATACGCAGTATTTT.

The chain carries TRBV5-5 and TRBJ2-7, with 9 positions matching TRBD1. The CDR3 is made up of 14 amino acids. Germline CDR1 SGHKS, CDR2 YYEKEE (reference sequence). The trim removed 3 bases at V and 6 bases at J, leaving 7 bases unmatched. CDR3 bases: TGTGCCAGCAGCTCCCCGGGACAGGGCACCGAGCAGTACTTC. Translating gives CASSSPGQGTEQYF.

The chain joins TRBV2 to TRBJ2-2, with 7 bases aligning to TRBD2. J gave up 1 base and V 4 bases, and 9 bases lay outside the gene matches. Germline values: CDR1 SNHLY, CDR2 FYNNEI. This CDR3 is 17 amino acids long. For the CDR3, the DNA is TGTGCCAGCAGTGGACCCCCGGGACTACGGAACACCGGGGAGCTGTTTTTT. Translating it yields CASSGPPGLRNTGELFF.

The V and J genes are TRBV7-2 and TRBJ2-2, with D uncertain. Per germline, CDR1 SGHTA and CDR2 FQGNSA. The CDR3 is 13 residues long. V was pared by 1 base and J by 7 bases, with 7 bases between. In DNA, the CDR3 is TGTGCCAGCAGCTTAGTTCCAGGCGGGGAGCTGTTTTTT. Its protein product is CASSLVPGGELFF.

The table lists this clone with a few counts. The chain recombines TRBV6-1 with TRBJ2-3; D perhaps matches TRBD2 (5 bases). This CDR3 spans 12 amino acids. V lost 1 base to trimming and J lost 7 bases, with 6 bases between them. Germline V gives CDR1 MNHNS, CDR2 SASEGT. This chain's CDR3 is CASSEGGYTQYF. The DNA of the CDR3 is TGTGCCAGCAGTGAAGGCGGGTATACGCAGTATTTT.

V and J are TRBV5-8 and TRBJ2-7; D gene unclear. CDR1 and CDR2 (germline): SGHTS, YDEGEE. V was clipped by 4 bases and J by 7 bases, with 15 bases between them. The CDR3 covers 13 residues. The CDR3 region is CASSTGRSWEQYF. CDR3 sequence (DNA): TGTGCCAGCAGCACCGGTCGGTCGTGGGAGCAGTACTTC.

CDR3 amino acids: CASSEAGDSYGYTF. The CDR3 nucleotides read TGTGCCAGCAGTGAAGCCGGGGACAGCTATGGCTACACCTTC. This chain joins TRBV6-1 and TRBJ1-2; TRBD1 matches 7 bases. The V and J ends lost 0 bases and 4 bases, in that order; junction bases with no gene match: 2. Germline CDR1 and CDR2: MNHNS and SASEGT. This CDR3 has 14 residues.

The gene calls are TRBV2 and TRBJ2-2; D ambiguous. Trimming pared 0 bases from V and 8 bases from J, leaving 7 bases between. The CDR3 is made up of 13 amino acids. In germline, CDR1 is SNHLY, CDR2 FYNNEI. CDR3 nucleotides: TGTGCCAGCAGTGAAGCTGGCGGAGGGGAGCTGTTTTTT. Translated, it gives CASSEAGGGELFF.

The CDR3 DNA sequence: TGTGCCAGCAGTGTCGGAGGGGTCCTCAATCAGCCCCAGCATTTT. It yields the protein CASSVGGVLNQPQHF. The chain combines TRBV2 with TRBJ1-5; tentatively, D is TRBD1 (5 bases). The CDR3 has 15 amino acids. Germline V CDR1 and CDR2: SNHLY, FYNNEI. Trimming stripped 4 bases from V and 3 bases from J, with 13 bases between.

This chain uses TRBV9 with TRBJ1-4; D is undetermined. CDR3 length equals 15 residues. The ends were cut back, 0 bases at V and 7 bases at J, with 13 bases in the middle. Germline CDR1 reads SGDLS; CDR2 reads YYNGEE. The CDR3 here is CASSVAGRTGEKLFF. The CDR3 DNA is TGTGCCAGCAGCGTAGCTGGGAGGACGGGTGAAAAACTGTTTTTT. The full variable domain, with the rest looked up from reference TRBV9 and TRBJ1-4, is DSGVTQTPKHLITATGQRVTLRCSPRSGDLSVYWYQQSLDQGLQFLIQYYNGEERAKGNILERFSAQQFPDLHSELNLSSLELGDSALYFCASSVAGRTGEKLFFGSGTQLSVL.